This T cell receptor beta chain was identified in a study of PD-1 blockade in classical Hodgkin lymphoma. Study-wide points: Before treatment, TCR diversity in newly diagnosed patients was reportedly lower than in healthy donors.

Time point described: cycle 4 day 1 (C4D1), after less than seven weeks of nivolumab. Each and every patient relapsed after autologous stem cell transplantation, and patients got differing brentuximab vedotin exposure. Here immunoSEQ multiplex PCR was the method, and the copy in TCRdb shows in-frame clones only, minus some. The sample holds 11,000 to 15,000 clones, roughly 80% seen once. Concerning this clone: Its antigen is unidentified.

This CDR3 contains 15 residues. V lost 10 bases, J lost 6 bases, and 23 bases lay in between. Per germline, CDR1 MDHEN and CDR2 SYDVKM. Sample: peripheral blood mononuclear cells (PBMCs), taken before the fourth cycle of nivolumab. The TCR was taken from a human donor with classical Hodgkin lymphoma. The chain links TRBV28 to TRBJ2-3, with D perhaps TRBD1 (7 bases). CDR3 amino acids: CATTRRGRRVDTQYF. The CDR3 nucleotides read TGTGCCACCACTAGGAGGGGGCGAAGGGTCGATACGCAGTATTTT.